These 20 T cell receptor beta chains were sequenced from one sample in a study of T cell responses to AZD1222 COVID-19 vaccine (dated by TCRdb to about 2021). Explained via the paper, the time point label denotes: baseline before first vaccination. Preparation of the library involved the immunoSEQ multiplex PCR assay. Imported from immuneACCESS, the table was reduced by TCRdb to in-frame sequences with V and J called. These copies leave out some clones; in studies compared against another copy, an unresolved V gene accounts for under half, and the cause of the remainder is not known. This sample gives about 200,000 clones in total; around 88% of them show up just once. 7.7% of the sample is held by the ten biggest clonotypes. Source: peripheral blood, taken on day 0 of AZD1222 vaccination. These receptors were taken from an adult in good health.

The gene calls are TRBV9 and TRBJ2-2, with D possibly being TRBD1 (5 bases). Per the germline V gene, CDR1 is SGDLS and CDR2 is YYNGEE. The V end lost 3 bases, the J end lost 2 bases, and 11 bases lay between the germline ends. The CDR3 length is 15 residues. In DNA form, the CDR3 reads TGTGCCAGCAGCGCCAGGGCAGTCAACACCGGGGAGCTGTTTTTT. Translating gives CASSARAVNTGELFF.

The J gene is TRBJ1-1, the V gene TRBV29-1; perhaps TRBD1 as D (6 bases). This CDR3 is built from 14 residues. CDR1 is SQVTM and CDR2 is ANQGSEA in the germline V gene. Trimming pared 4 bases from V and 0 bases from J, leaving 12 bases between. CDR3 loop: CSVGAGVMNTEAFF. CDR3 in DNA: TGCAGCGTTGGGGCAGGGGTTATGAACACTGAAGCTTTCTTT.

The J gene is TRBJ2-3, the V gene TRBV5-5; D may be TRBD1 or TRBD2 (6 bases each). V was trimmed by 3 bases and J by 5 bases, leaving 19 bases between them. Germline CDR1 is SGHKS and CDR2 is YYEKEE (reference sequence). CDR3 length: 16 residues. The chain's CDR3 is CASSYAWGRGEDTQYF. Written as DNA, the CDR3 is TGTGCCAGCAGCTATGCCTGGGGGCGGGGAGAAGATACGCAGTATTTT.

The chain employs TRBV4-3 and TRBJ1-2; 9 positions agree with TRBD1. V shed 0 bases, J shed 0 bases, and the junction held 5 bases outside the gene matches. The CDR3 runs to 17 residues. Germline values: CDR1 LGHNA, CDR2 YSLEER. The CDR3 sequence is CASSQERTGVANYGYTF. The CDR3 DNA is TGCGCCAGCAGCCAAGAAAGGACAGGGGTAGCTAACTATGGCTACACCTTC.

The V and J genes are TRBV3-1 (or the pseudogene TRBV3-2) and TRBJ2-5; a possible D gene is TRBD2 (5 bases). The V gene's germline CDR1 is LGHDT and CDR2 YNNKEL (reference sequence). V gave up 6 bases and J gave up 0 bases, with 14 bases separating them. The CDR3 is made up of 15 amino acids. The DNA for the CDR3 is TGTGCCAGCAGTCCAACCGGGGAGTACCAAGAGACCCAGTACTTC. This translates into CASSPTGEYQETQYF.

V is TRBV9 and J is TRBJ2-5, with 9 nucleotides matching TRBD2. The CDR3 contains 13 residues. Germline trimming cut 3 bases from V and 3 bases from J; bases unmatched to any gene: 0. The germline gives CDR1 SGDLS, CDR2 YYNGEE. The CDR3 region has the DNA TGTGCCAGCAGCGGACTAGCGGAAGAGACCCAGTACTTC. This codes for CASSGLAEETQYF.

The chain couples TRBV4-1 to TRBJ2-2; TRBD2 is a possible D gene (5 bases). Germline CDR1 MGHRA, CDR2 YSYEKL. This CDR3 is 15 amino acids long. V was pared by 5 bases and J by 3 bases, with 13 bases between. DNA of the CDR3: TGCGCCAGCAGCACCCGGGATATGGACACCGGGGAGCTGTTTTTT. It translates to CASSTRDMDTGELFF.

The rearrangement joins TRBV7-3 to TRBJ2-7, with D hard to call. There are 13 residues in the CDR3. The V gene lost 1 base and the J gene lost 4 bases, with 8 bases spanning the gap. Germline V gene sequence: CDR1 SGHTA, CDR2 FQGTGA. The CDR3 region has the DNA TGTGCCAGCAGCTTAAGTCCCGGATACGAGCAGTACTTC. This gives the protein CASSLSPGYEQYF.

This clone came up a few times. The chain links TRBV9 to TRBJ1-5; D remains unclear. CDR1 is SGDLS, CDR2 YYNGEE, per germline. This CDR3 contains 15 residues. V was shortened by 4 bases and J by 4 bases, with 15 bases between the two germline ends. The chain's CDR3 is CASSPSWGGNQPQHF. The CDR3 region has the DNA TGTGCCAGCAGCCCCAGTTGGGGAGGGAATCAGCCCCAGCATTTT.

In this sample, this clone turned up a few times. V and J are TRBV4-3 and TRBJ1-4, with no clear D. The length of the CDR3 is 15 residues. Germline assignment: CDR1 LGHNA and CDR2 YSLEER. The V end was cut by 0 bases, the J end by 4 bases, with 9 bases between. CDR3 in DNA: TGCGCCAGCAGCCAAGAAAGGGCAAGTAATGAAAAACTGTTTTTT. Translating gives CASSQERASNEKLFF.

This chain links TRBV6-6 with TRBJ2-2; TRBD2 matches at 8 bases. Germline V gives CDR1 MNHNY, CDR2 SVGAGI (reference sequence). The CDR3 totals 13 residues. With 6 bases clipped from V and 9 bases from J, the junction kept 6 bases outside the gene matches. The CDR3 sequence: CASSSGGAWELFF. The DNA for the CDR3 is TGTGCCAGCAGCTCGGGGGGGGCCTGGGAGCTGTTTTTT.

This chain links TRBV19 with TRBJ2-7; D is unclear. This CDR3 is 12 amino acids long. In germline, CDR1 is LNHDA, CDR2 SQIVND (reference sequence). V lost 5 bases, J lost 7 bases, and 12 bases lay in between. Here the CDR3 reads CASSSGLGEQYF. The CDR3, as DNA: TGTGCCAGTAGTTCGGGTTTGGGGGAGCAGTACTTC.

The rearrangement uses TRBV28 and TRBJ1-4; 8 bases match TRBD1. Germline loops: CDR1 MDHEN, CDR2 SYDVKM. The CDR3 is 14 residues long. V shed 7 bases, J shed 7 bases, and the junction held 8 bases outside the gene matches. The CDR3 here is CASNPDRGGEKLFF. The CDR3 DNA reads TGTGCCAGCAACCCCGACAGGGGCGGTGAAAAACTGTTTTTT.

The V and J genes are TRBV12-3 or TRBV12-4 and TRBJ2-5; D unclear. The CDR3 contains 13 residues. V lost 3 bases, J lost 4 bases, and 9 bases lay in between. As DNA, the CDR3 is TGTGCCAGCAGTTTTGTAGGTGGAGAGACCCAGTACTTC. It specifies CASSFVGGETQYF.

This chain joins TRBV7-8 and TRBJ1-6; 9 nucleotides agree with TRBD1. The CDR3 covers 19 residues. Trimming cost V 0 bases and J 10 bases; bases outside gene matches: 16. Germline CDR1 reads SGHVS; CDR2 reads FQNEAQ. The CDR3 coding sequence is TGTGCCAGCAGCTTAGCTGCCCCGCCGGGACAGGGTCTGCGGTCACCCCTCCACTTT. Residues: CASSLAAPPGQGLRSPLHF.

The chain carries TRBV12-3 or TRBV12-4 and TRBJ1-2, with D perhaps TRBD1 (6 bases). V lost 3 bases and J 8 bases, leaving 13 bases between the germline ends. The CDR3 has 13 amino acids. CDR3: CASSFAHRDGYTF. The DNA of the CDR3 is TGTGCCAGCAGTTTCGCCCACAGGGACGGCTACACCTTC.

The chain joins TRBV2 to TRBJ2-3; TRBD2 aligns across 12 bases. The CDR3 has 13 amino acids. Per the germline V gene, CDR1 is SNHLY and CDR2 is FYNNEI. J gave up 6 bases and V 7 bases, and 2 bases lay outside the gene matches. CDR3 amino acids: CASTSGGADTQYF. CDR3 nucleotide sequence: TGTGCCAGCACTAGCGGGGGGGCCGATACGCAGTATTTT.

This chain uses TRBV4-2 with TRBJ2-5; 10 nucleotides match TRBD2. The V segment lost 0 bases and the J segment 5 bases; nucleotides outside the gene matches: 6. CDR1 is LGHNA and CDR2 is YNFKEQ in the germline V gene. The CDR3 is 16 residues long. The CDR3 sequence: CASSQEAGGQRETQYF. In DNA, the CDR3 is TGTGCCAGCAGCCAAGAAGCGGGGGGGCAACGGGAGACCCAGTACTTC.

The chain recombines TRBV18 with TRBJ1-3; D possibly corresponds to TRBD1 (5 bases). The CDR3 has 15 residues. CDR1 and CDR2 from the germline V gene are KGHSH and LQKENI. The V end lost 3 bases, the J end lost 0 bases, and 9 bases lay between the germline ends. The CDR3 sequence is CASSPQGSSGNTIYF. CDR3 in DNA: TGTGCCAGCTCACCTCAGGGAAGCTCTGGAAACACCATATATTTT.

The CDR3 nucleotides read TGTGCCAGCAGCCAAGATCTCGCGAATGAAAAACTGTTTTTT. It yields the protein CASSQDLANEKLFF. The J gene is TRBJ1-4, the V gene TRBV3-1 (or the pseudogene TRBV3-2), with D hard to call. Trimming pared 0 bases from V and 5 bases from J, leaving 7 bases between. The CDR3 consists of 14 residues. Germline V lookup: CDR1 LGHDT, CDR2 YNNKEL (reference sequence).